These T cell receptor beta chains were read from a single sample in a study of shared clonotypes between healthy human individuals. Libraries were prepared by immunoSEQ multiplex PCR; TCRdb keeps only in-frame clonotypes and omits some of them. In the table there are fewer than 1.8 million clones, roughly 98.5% of which are singletons. The specimen sequenced was naive CD4+ T cells sorted from blood. Source of these receptors: a man aged 25 to 45 in good health. CDR3s include the opening cysteine and the closing phenylalanine or tryptophan. The order of the fields is D gene, clone size, V gene, J gene, CDR3 DNA, CDR3 protein. A D gene is named only where the DNA matches it firmly. Clone sizes are given selectively: once, few, many, or a class where the clone is expanded.

>TRBD2|-|TRBV29-1|TRBJ2-1
TGCAGCGTTGGGCGGCTAGCGGGAGGTAATGAGCAGTTCTTC
CSVGRLAGGNEQFF
>-|once|TRBV28|TRBJ2-7
TGTGCCACCCTGAGGGCTACTTACGAGCAGTACTTC
CATLRATYEQYF
>-|-|TRBV7-8|TRBJ2-7
TGTGCCAGCAGCTATACACACAGGGAGACCTACGAGCAGTACTTC
CASSYTHRETYEQYF
>TRBD2|-|TRBV7-2|TRBJ2-7
TGTGCCAGCAGCTTAGCTAGCGGGAGGGCCGGTGAGCAGTACTTC
CASSLASGRAGEQYF
>-|-|TRBV5-1|TRBJ2-1
TGCGCCAGCAGCTGGGGGGTAAGCGGTTCCGGATCCTACAATGAGCAGTTCTTC
CASSWGVSGSGSYNEQFF
>TRBD1|-|TRBV15|TRBJ2-4
TGTGCCACCAGCCCCGGTAACAGGGGCCCCTTAGCCAAAAACATTCAGTACTTC
CATSPGNRGPLAKNIQYF
>TRBD2|-|TRBV11-1|TRBJ2-1
TGTGCCAGCAGCTTGGGTCTAGCGGGAGGTTTCTACAATGAGCAGTTCTTC
CASSLGLAGGFYNEQFF
>TRBD2|-|TRBV18|TRBJ2-1
TGTGCCAGCTCACCACTGAGTACTAGCGGCTACAATGAGCAGTTCTTC
CASSPLSTSGYNEQFF
>TRBD1|-|TRBV9|TRBJ2-5
TGTGCCAGCAGCTCCGGACAGGGACAAGAGACCCAGTACTTC
CASSSGQGQETQYF
>-|-|TRBV15|TRBJ1-5
TGTGCCACCAGCAGGGCCAATCAGCCCCAGCATTTT
CATSRANQPQHF
>-|once|TRBV15|TRBJ2-7
TGTGCCACCAGCAGAGTAGGACAAGCAACCTACGAGCAGTACTTC
CATSRVGQATYEQYF
>-|-|TRBV14|TRBJ2-2
TGTGCCAGCAGCCACTCCGGGGAGCTGTTTTTT
CASSHSGELFF
>-|-|TRBV7-9|TRBJ1-1
TGTGCCAGCAGCTTAGCGCTAAGTCGTGGCGGAGGGACAGAAGCTTTCTTT
CASSLALSRGGGTEAFF
>TRBD2|-|TRBV5-1|TRBJ2-7
TGCGCCAGCAGCACGGGACTAGCGGCGAGTTACGAGCAGTACTTC
CASSTGLAASYEQYF
>TRBD1|-|TRBV10-1|TRBJ2-1
TGCGCCAGCAGTCCGTCGACCGGGACAGGGGGCTACAATGAGCAGTTCTTC
CASSPSTGTGGYNEQFF
>TRBD1|-|TRBV15|TRBJ2-1
TGTGCCACCAGCAGACCGGTGTTTGACAGGGGGAACAATGAGCAGTTCTTC
CATSRPVFDRGNNEQFF